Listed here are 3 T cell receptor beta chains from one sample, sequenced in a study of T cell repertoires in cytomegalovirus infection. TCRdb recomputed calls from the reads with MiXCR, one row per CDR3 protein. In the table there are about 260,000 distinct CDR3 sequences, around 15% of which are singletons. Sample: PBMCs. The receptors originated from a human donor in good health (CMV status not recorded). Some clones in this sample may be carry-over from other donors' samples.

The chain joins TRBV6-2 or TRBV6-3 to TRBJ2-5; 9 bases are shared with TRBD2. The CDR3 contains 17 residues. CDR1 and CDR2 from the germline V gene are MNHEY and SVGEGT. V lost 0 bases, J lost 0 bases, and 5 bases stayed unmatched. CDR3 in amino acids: CASSYSRLAGYQETQYF. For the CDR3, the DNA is TGTGCCAGCAGTTACTCGAGGCTAGCGGGATACCAAGAGACCCAGTACTTC.

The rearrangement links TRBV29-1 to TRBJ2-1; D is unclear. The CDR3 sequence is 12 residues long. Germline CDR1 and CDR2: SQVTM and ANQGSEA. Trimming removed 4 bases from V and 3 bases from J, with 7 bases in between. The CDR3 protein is CSVGPHYNEQFF. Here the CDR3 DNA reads TGCAGCGTTGGTCCTCACTACAATGAGCAGTTCTTC.

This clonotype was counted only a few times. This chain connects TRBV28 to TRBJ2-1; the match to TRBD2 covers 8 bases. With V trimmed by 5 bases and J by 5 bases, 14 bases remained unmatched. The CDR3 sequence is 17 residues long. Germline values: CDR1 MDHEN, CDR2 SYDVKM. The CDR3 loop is CASSSPPGLVRNNEQFF. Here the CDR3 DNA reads TGTGCCAGCAGTAGCCCTCCGGGACTAGTAAGAAACAATGAGCAGTTCTTC.